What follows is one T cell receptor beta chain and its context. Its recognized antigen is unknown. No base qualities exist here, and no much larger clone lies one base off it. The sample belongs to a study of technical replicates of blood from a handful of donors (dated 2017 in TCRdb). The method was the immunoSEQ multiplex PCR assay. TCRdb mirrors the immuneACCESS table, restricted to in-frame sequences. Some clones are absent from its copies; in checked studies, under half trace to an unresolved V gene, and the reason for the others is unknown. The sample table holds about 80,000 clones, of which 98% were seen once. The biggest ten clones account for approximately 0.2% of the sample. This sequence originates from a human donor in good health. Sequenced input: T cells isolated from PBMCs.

The CDR3 has the sequence CASSLATSGSYNEQFF. The nucleotides read TGTGCCAGCAGCTTAGCGACTAGCGGGAGTTACAATGAGCAGTTCTTC. Recombination joined TRBV7-6 with TRBJ2-1; TRBD2 fits 12 bases in the junction. The CDR3 has 16 amino acids, counting the end cysteine and phenylalanine. Only the CDR3 DNA is retained, 48 bases long and in frame from the first base. V loses 0 bases at its end and J loses 4 bases; junction bases beyond the gene matches: 1. CDR1 and CDR2, per the germline V gene, are SGHVS and FNYEAQ.